This T cell receptor beta chain emerged from a study of cytomegalovirus exposure and HLA in healthy donors. Study-level points and caveats: Common viral pathogens seemed to be connected with several of the most significant clusters, according to a later analysis. Per a prior analysis, the majority of TCR beta V segments were productive roughly 90% or roughly 30% of the time.

PCR involved 60 Vbeta and 13 Jbeta primers. The repertoire was sequenced with immunoSEQ multiplex PCR; TCRdb's copy has only in-frame clones and lacks some. In the table there are about 200,000 clones, over 65% of which are singletons. The CDR3 sequence is 15 residues long. Germline V gives CDR1 LNHNV, CDR2 YYDKDF (reference sequence). The J segment lost 6 bases and the V segment lost 3 bases, leaving 7 bases of the junction unmatched. For this clone: Its antigen is undetermined.

Sequenced sample: PBMCs. The receptor was derived from a boy aged 2 to 10 in good health and CMV-seronegative. The rearrangement links TRBV15 to TRBJ1-5, with 8 nucleotides matching TRBD1. The CDR3 protein is CATSRTGAWGQPQHF. As DNA, the CDR3 is TGTGCCACCAGCAGGACAGGGGCTTGGGGTCAGCCCCAGCATTTT.